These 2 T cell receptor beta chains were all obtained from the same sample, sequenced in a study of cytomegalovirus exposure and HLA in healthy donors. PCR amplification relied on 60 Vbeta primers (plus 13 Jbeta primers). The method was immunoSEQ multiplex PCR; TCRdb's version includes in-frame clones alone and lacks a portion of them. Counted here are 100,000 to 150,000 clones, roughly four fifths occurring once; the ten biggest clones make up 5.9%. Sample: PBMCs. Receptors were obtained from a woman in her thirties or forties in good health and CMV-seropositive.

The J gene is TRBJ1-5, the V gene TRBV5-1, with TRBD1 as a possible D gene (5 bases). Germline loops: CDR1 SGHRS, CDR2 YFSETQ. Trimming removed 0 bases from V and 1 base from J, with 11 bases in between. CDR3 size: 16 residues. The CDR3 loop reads CASSLDAGGSNQPQHF. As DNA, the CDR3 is TGCGCCAGCAGCTTGGATGCGGGGGGAAGCAATCAGCCCCAGCATTTT.

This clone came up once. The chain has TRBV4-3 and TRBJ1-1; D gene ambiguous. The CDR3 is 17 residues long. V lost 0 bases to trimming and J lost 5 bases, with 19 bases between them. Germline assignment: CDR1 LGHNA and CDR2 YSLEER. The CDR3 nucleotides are TGCGCCAGCAGCCAAGACCCCGTAATGGGGTCGGGGACTGAAGCTTTCTTT. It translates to CASSQDPVMGSGTEAFF.